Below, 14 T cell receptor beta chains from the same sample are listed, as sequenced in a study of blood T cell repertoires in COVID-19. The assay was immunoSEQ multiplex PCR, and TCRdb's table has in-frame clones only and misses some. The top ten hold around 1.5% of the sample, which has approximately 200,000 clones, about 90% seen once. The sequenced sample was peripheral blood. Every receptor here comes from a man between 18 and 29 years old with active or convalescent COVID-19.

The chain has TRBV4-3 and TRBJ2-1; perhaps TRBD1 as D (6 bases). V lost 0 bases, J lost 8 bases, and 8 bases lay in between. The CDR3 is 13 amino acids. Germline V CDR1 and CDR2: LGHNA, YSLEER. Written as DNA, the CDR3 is TGCGCCAGCAGCCAAGACAGGGGTGATGAGCAGTTCTTC. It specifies CASSQDRGDEQFF.

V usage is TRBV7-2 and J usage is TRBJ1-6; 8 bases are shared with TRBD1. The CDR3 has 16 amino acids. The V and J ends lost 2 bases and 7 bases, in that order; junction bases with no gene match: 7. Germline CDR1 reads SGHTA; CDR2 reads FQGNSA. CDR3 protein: CASSLLQGAPNSPLHF. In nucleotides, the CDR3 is TGTGCCAGCAGCTTACTGCAGGGGGCCCCGAATTCACCCCTCCACTTT.

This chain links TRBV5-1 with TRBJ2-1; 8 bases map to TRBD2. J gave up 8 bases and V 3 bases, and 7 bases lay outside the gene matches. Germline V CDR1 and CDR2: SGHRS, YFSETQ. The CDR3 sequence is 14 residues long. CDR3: CASSYSGRGDEQFF. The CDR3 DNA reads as TGCGCCAGCAGCTACAGCGGGAGAGGGGATGAGCAGTTCTTC. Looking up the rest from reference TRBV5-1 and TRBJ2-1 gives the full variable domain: KAGVTQTPRYLIKTRGQQVTLSCSPISGHRSVSWYQQTPGQGLQFLFEYFSETQRNKGNFPGRFSGRQFSNSRSEMNVSTLELGDSALYLCASSYSGRGDEQFFGPGTRLTVL.

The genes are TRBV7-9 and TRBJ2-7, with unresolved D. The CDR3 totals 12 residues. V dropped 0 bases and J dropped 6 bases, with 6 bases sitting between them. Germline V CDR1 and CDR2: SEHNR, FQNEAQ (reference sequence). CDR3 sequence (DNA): TGTGCCAGCAGCTTAGCCTTGGCCGAGCAGTACTTC. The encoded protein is CASSLALAEQYF.

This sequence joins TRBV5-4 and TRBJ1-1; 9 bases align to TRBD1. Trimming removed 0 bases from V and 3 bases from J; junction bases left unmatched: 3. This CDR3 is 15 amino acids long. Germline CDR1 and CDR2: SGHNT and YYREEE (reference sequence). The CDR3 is CASSLDGQGYTEAFF. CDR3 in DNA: TGTGCCAGCAGCTTGGATGGACAGGGGTACACTGAAGCTTTCTTT. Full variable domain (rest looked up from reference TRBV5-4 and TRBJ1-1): ETGVTQSPTHLIKTRGQQVTLRCSSQSGHNTVSWYQQALGQGPQFIFQYYREEENGRGNFPPRFSGLQFPNYSSELNVNALELDDSALYLCASSLDGQGYTEAFFGQGTRLTVV.

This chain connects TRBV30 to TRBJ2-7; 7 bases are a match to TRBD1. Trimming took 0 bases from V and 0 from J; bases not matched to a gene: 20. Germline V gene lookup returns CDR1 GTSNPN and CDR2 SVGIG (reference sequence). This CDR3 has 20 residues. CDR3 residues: CAWSVAERAPRDRLSYEQYF. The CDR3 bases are TGTGCCTGGAGTGTCGCGGAACGGGCCCCAAGGGACAGACTCTCCTACGAGCAGTACTTC.

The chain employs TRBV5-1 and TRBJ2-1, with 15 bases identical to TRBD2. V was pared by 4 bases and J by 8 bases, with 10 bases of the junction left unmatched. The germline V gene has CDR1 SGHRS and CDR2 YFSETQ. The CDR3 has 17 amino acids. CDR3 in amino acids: CASSTGLAGGGIDEQFF. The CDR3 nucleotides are TGCGCCAGCAGCACGGGACTAGCGGGAGGAGGTATAGATGAGCAGTTCTTC.

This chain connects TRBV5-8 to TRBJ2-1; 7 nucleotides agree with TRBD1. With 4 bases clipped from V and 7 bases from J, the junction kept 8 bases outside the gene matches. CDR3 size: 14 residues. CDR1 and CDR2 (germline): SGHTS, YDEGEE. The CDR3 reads CASSPWGRGNEQFF. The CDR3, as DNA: TGTGCCAGCAGCCCTTGGGGCAGGGGGAATGAGCAGTTCTTC. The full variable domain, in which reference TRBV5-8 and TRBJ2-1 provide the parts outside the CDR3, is EAGVTQSPTHLIKTRGQQATLRCSPISGHTSVYWYQQALGLGLQFLLWYDEGEERNRGNFPPRFSGRQFPNYSSELNVNALELEDSALYLCASSPWGRGNEQFFGPGTRLTVL.

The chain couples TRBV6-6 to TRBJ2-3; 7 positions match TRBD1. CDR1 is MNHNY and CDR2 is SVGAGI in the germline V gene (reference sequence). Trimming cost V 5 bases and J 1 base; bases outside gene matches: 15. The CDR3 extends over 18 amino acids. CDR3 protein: CASSPRIRDRVGTDTQYF. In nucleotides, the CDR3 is TGTGCCAGCAGTCCACGGATTCGAGACAGGGTGGGCACAGATACGCAGTATTTT.

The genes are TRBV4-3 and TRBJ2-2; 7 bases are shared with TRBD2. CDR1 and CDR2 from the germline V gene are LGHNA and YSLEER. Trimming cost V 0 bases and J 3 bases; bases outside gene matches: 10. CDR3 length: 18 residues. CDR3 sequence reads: CASSQDLFSSGYTGELFF. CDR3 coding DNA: TGCGCCAGCAGCCAAGATCTATTCTCTAGCGGATACACCGGGGAGCTGTTTTTT.

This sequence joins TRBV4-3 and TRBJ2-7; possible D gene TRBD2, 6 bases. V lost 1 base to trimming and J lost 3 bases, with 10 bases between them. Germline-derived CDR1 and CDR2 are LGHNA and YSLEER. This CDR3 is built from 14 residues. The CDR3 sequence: CASSQASVGYEQYF. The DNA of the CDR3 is TGCGCCAGCAGCCAAGCTAGCGTTGGCTACGAGCAGTACTTC.

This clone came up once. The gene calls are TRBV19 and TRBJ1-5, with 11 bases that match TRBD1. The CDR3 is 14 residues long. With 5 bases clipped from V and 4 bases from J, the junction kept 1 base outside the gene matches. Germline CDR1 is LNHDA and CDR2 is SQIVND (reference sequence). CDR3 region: CASSGTGGNQPQHF. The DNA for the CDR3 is TGTGCCAGTAGTGGGACAGGGGGTAATCAGCCCCAGCATTTT. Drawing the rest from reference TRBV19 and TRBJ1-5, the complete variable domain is DGGITQSPKYLFRKEGQNVTLSCEQNLNHDAMYWYRQDPGQGLRLIYYSQIVNDFQKGDIAEGYSVSREKKESFPLTVTSAQKNPTAFYLCASSGTGGNQPQHFGDGTRLSIL.

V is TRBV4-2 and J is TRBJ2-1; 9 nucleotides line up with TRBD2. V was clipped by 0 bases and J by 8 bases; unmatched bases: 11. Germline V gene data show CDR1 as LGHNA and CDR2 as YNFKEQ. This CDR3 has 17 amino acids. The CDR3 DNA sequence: TGTGCCAGCAGCCAAGATCCCCCTAGCGGGATACTCCATGAGCAGTTCTTC. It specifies CASSQDPPSGILHEQFF.

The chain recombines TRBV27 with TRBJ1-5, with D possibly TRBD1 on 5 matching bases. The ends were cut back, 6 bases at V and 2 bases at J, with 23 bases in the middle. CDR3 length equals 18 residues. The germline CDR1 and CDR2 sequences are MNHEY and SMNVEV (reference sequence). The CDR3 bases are TGTGCCAGCAGACCAGTAGGGGCCGGAATATTGGGCAATCAGCCCCAGCATTTT. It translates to CASRPVGAGILGNQPQHF.